These T cell receptor beta chains were read from a single sample in a study of beta chain features in type 1 diabetes. Clones were sequenced by immunoSEQ multiplex PCR, and TCRdb holds only the in-frame ones, with some missing. The sample lists more than 100,000 clones; under 30% were seen once. The material sequenced was central memory CD4+ T cells from blood. The receptor set was obtained from a woman between 18 and 29 years old with type 1 diabetes. Each CDR3 is given with its conserved first and last residue. D genes are given only for firm matches. Clone size is shown for a subset of rows, as once, few, many or a class of expanded clone.

j_gene: TRBJ2-1
v_gene: TRBV25-1
d_gene: TRBD2
abundance: -
CDR3nt: TGTGCCAGCAGTGAGGTAGCGGGGAACCACAATGAGCAGTTCTTC
CDR3aa: CASSEVAGNHNEQFF

j_gene: TRBJ2-7
v_gene: TRBV28
d_gene: -
abundance: once
CDR3nt: TGTGCCAGCAGTTTGCGTAGCTCGGCGGTCTACGAGCAGTACTTC
CDR3aa: CASSLRSSAVYEQYF

j_gene: TRBJ1-1
v_gene: TRBV28
d_gene: TRBD1
abundance: -
CDR3nt: TGTGCCAGCAGTTTATCGGACAGGGTAACTGAAGCTTTCTTT
CDR3aa: CASSLSDRVTEAFF

j_gene: TRBJ1-1
v_gene: TRBV29-1
d_gene: -
abundance: -
CDR3nt: TGCAGCGTTGCCGTTCAAGGGGGTCGCGCTGAAGCTTTCTTT
CDR3aa: CSVAVQGGRAEAFF

j_gene: TRBJ2-1
v_gene: TRBV7-2
d_gene: -
abundance: -
CDR3nt: TGTGCCGGTTCGCGGCAGGGGTATGTTGAGCAGTTCTTC
CDR3aa: CAGSRQGYVEQFF

j_gene: TRBJ1-1
v_gene: TRBV10-3
d_gene: -
abundance: -
CDR3nt: TGTGCCATCAGTGAGTCGACTCAAACAGGGACTGAAGCTTTCTTT
CDR3aa: CAISESTQTGTEAFF

j_gene: TRBJ1-4
v_gene: TRBV19
d_gene: TRBD1
abundance: -
CDR3nt: TGTGCCAGTACCCCACGGGACAGGCATGAAAAACTGTTTTTT
CDR3aa: CASTPRDRHEKLFF

j_gene: TRBJ2-1
v_gene: TRBV25-1
d_gene: TRBD2
abundance: few
CDR3nt: TGTGCCAGCAGGACTAGCGGAGGGCACAATGAGCAGTTCTTC
CDR3aa: CASRTSGGHNEQFF

j_gene: TRBJ2-1
v_gene: TRBV10-3
d_gene: -
abundance: few
CDR3nt: TGTGCCACCCGGATACTAGATCTCGCCAATGAGCAGTTCTTC
CDR3aa: CATRILDLANEQFF

j_gene: TRBJ2-1
v_gene: TRBV4-1
d_gene: TRBD1
abundance: -
CDR3nt: TGCGCCAGCAGCCACCGGACAGGGGACGAGCAGTTCTTC
CDR3aa: CASSHRTGDEQFF

j_gene: TRBJ2-3
v_gene: TRBV25-1
d_gene: -
abundance: few
CDR3nt: TGTGCCAGCAGTGGGACAGGCACAGATACGCAGTATTTT
CDR3aa: CASSGTGTDTQYF

j_gene: TRBJ2-7
v_gene: TRBV28
d_gene: -
abundance: once
CDR3nt: TGTGCCAGCAGTTCCGGATGGGGCAGGACAAAAGAGCAGTACTTC
CDR3aa: CASSSGWGRTKEQYF

j_gene: TRBJ2-6
v_gene: TRBV19
d_gene: -
abundance: few
CDR3nt: TGTGCCAGTAGTATAGAGCTAGGACTGGCTGGGGCCAACGTCCTGACTTTC
CDR3aa: CASSIELGLAGANVLTF

j_gene: TRBJ1-1
v_gene: TRBV19
d_gene: -
abundance: -
CDR3nt: TGTGCCAGTAGTGTAAATGGGGGCAGGACTGAAGCTTTCTTT
CDR3aa: CASSVNGGRTEAFF

j_gene: TRBJ2-3
v_gene: TRBV27
d_gene: -
abundance: -
CDR3nt: TGTGCCAGCAGTTTATCATTAACAGGCCCAGATACGCAGTATTTT
CDR3aa: CASSLSLTGPDTQYF

j_gene: TRBJ1-5
v_gene: TRBV28
d_gene: TRBD1
abundance: -
CDR3nt: TGTGCCAGCAGTTTTCGTGACAGGGGCGGCCAGCCCCAGCATTTT
CDR3aa: CASSFRDRGGQPQHF

j_gene: TRBJ1-2
v_gene: TRBV6-6
d_gene: TRBD1
abundance: -
CDR3nt: TGTGCCACCTACTCAGGGGGCGCTGGGGGCTACACCTTC
CDR3aa: CATYSGGAGGYTF

j_gene: TRBJ1-2
v_gene: TRBV27
d_gene: -
abundance: once
CDR3nt: TGTGCCAGCAGAAGCGGGGCGCTGATCTATGGCTACACCTTC
CDR3aa: CASRSGALIYGYTF

j_gene: TRBJ1-5
v_gene: TRBV5-1
d_gene: -
abundance: -
CDR3nt: TGCGCCAGCAGCTTGGTAGCAGGGGATCAGCCCCAGCATTTT
CDR3aa: CASSLVAGDQPQHF

j_gene: TRBJ2-7
v_gene: TRBV29-1
d_gene: -
abundance: many
CDR3nt: TGCAGCGTTGCTATAAACTACGAGCAGTACTTC
CDR3aa: CSVAINYEQYF

j_gene: TRBJ1-2
v_gene: TRBV7-9
d_gene: TRBD1
abundance: -
CDR3nt: TGTGCCAGCAGCCCCAAGGGGACAGCATATGGCTACACCTTC
CDR3aa: CASSPKGTAYGYTF

j_gene: TRBJ2-2
v_gene: TRBV10-3
d_gene: TRBD2
abundance: -
CDR3nt: TGTGCCATCACTACCCAGCGGGGGGCAGCCGCCGGGGAGCTGTTTTTT
CDR3aa: CAITTQRGAAAGELFF

j_gene: TRBJ2-2
v_gene: TRBV5-1
d_gene: TRBD1
abundance: few
CDR3nt: TGCGCCAGCAGAACAGGGACAGTCAACACCGGGGAGCTGTTTTTT
CDR3aa: CASRTGTVNTGELFF

j_gene: TRBJ2-2
v_gene: TRBV29-1
d_gene: TRBD1
abundance: few
CDR3nt: TGCAGCGCCCAAAACCCCACACAGGGGGTGAACACCGGGGAGCTGTTTTTT
CDR3aa: CSAQNPTQGVNTGELFF

j_gene: TRBJ2-3
v_gene: TRBV2
d_gene: -
abundance: few
CDR3nt: TGTGCCAGCAGTAGTAGAATTTCGTCAGATACGCAGTATTTT
CDR3aa: CASSSRISSDTQYF

j_gene: TRBJ2-5
v_gene: TRBV11-3
d_gene: -
abundance: -
CDR3nt: TGTGCCAGCAGCTCGCGCGGCCGGGGGACCCAGTACTTC
CDR3aa: CASSSRGRGTQYF

j_gene: TRBJ2-7
v_gene: TRBV4-2
d_gene: -
abundance: few
CDR3nt: TGTGCCAGCAGCCTACGCAGGGGGGAGCACGAGCAGTACTTC
CDR3aa: CASSLRRGEHEQYF

j_gene: TRBJ2-1
v_gene: TRBV29-1
d_gene: TRBD2
abundance: few
CDR3nt: TGCAGCGCGATTCCCCTACTACTAGCGGCCGGCGGCAATGAGCAGTTCTTC
CDR3aa: CSAIPLLLAAGGNEQFF

j_gene: TRBJ2-7
v_gene: TRBV5-1
d_gene: TRBD1
abundance: -
CDR3nt: TGCGCCAGCAGCTTGGAGGGGGCCTCCTACGAGCAGTACTTC
CDR3aa: CASSLEGASYEQYF

j_gene: TRBJ1-2
v_gene: TRBV7-2
d_gene: -
abundance: -
CDR3nt: TGTGCCAGCAGCCAAGACAAAACGAGCTATGGCTACACCTTC
CDR3aa: CASSQDKTSYGYTF

j_gene: TRBJ2-2
v_gene: TRBV27
d_gene: -
abundance: -
CDR3nt: TGTGCCAGCAGTTTTGGTCCGGGGGCTAGCGGAAACACCGGGGAGCTGTTTTTT
CDR3aa: CASSFGPGASGNTGELFF

j_gene: TRBJ2-5
v_gene: TRBV7-8
d_gene: TRBD2
abundance: -
CDR3nt: TGTGCCAGCAGCTTGTCCCAGACTAGCGGGAGGGCCAGGGGGACCCAGTACTTC
CDR3aa: CASSLSQTSGRARGTQYF

j_gene: TRBJ2-2
v_gene: TRBV7-8
d_gene: TRBD1
abundance: few
CDR3nt: TGTGCCAGCAGCATTCGACAGGGTACCGGGGAGCTGTTTTTT
CDR3aa: CASSIRQGTGELFF

j_gene: TRBJ2-2
v_gene: TRBV5-1
d_gene: -
abundance: few
CDR3nt: TGCGCCAGCAGCCGAGATGAGAGTTACACCGGGGAGCTGTTTTTT
CDR3aa: CASSRDESYTGELFF

j_gene: TRBJ2-3
v_gene: TRBV28
d_gene: TRBD2
abundance: -
CDR3nt: TGTGCCAGCAGTTCCCTAATAGCGGGAGGGGGCCGAGATACGCAGTATTTT
CDR3aa: CASSSLIAGGGRDTQYF

j_gene: TRBJ2-2
v_gene: TRBV2
d_gene: -
abundance: few
CDR3nt: TGTGCCAGCACGCTAACCTCCGGGGAGCTGTTTTTT
CDR3aa: CASTLTSGELFF

j_gene: TRBJ1-2
v_gene: TRBV6-6
d_gene: TRBD1
abundance: few
CDR3nt: TGTGCCAGCAGAACTTCCGGACAGGGAGTGGGGGGCTACACCTTC
CDR3aa: CASRTSGQGVGGYTF

j_gene: TRBJ2-1
v_gene: TRBV28
d_gene: -
abundance: few
CDR3nt: TGTGCCAGCAGTTTATCCGCGAACAATGAGCAGTTCTTC
CDR3aa: CASSLSANNEQFF

j_gene: TRBJ1-2
v_gene: TRBV6-5
d_gene: TRBD1
abundance: -
CDR3nt: TGTGCCAGCAGTTACTCGCAGGGACAGGGGAGGAATGGCTACACCTTC
CDR3aa: CASSYSQGQGRNGYTF

j_gene: TRBJ1-5
v_gene: TRBV28
d_gene: -
abundance: few
CDR3nt: TGTGCCAGCAGCCGGACAGTCAATCAGCCCCAGCATTTT
CDR3aa: CASSRTVNQPQHF

j_gene: TRBJ1-4
v_gene: TRBV5-1
d_gene: TRBD1
abundance: -
CDR3nt: TGCGCCAGCAGTGGACAGGGGGCATCTAATGAAAAACTGTTTTTT
CDR3aa: CASSGQGASNEKLFF

j_gene: TRBJ2-5
v_gene: TRBV5-5
d_gene: TRBD1
abundance: few
CDR3nt: TGTGCCAGCAGCGATCGACAGGGAAGGTCTGGAGAGACCCAGTACTTC
CDR3aa: CASSDRQGRSGETQYF

j_gene: TRBJ1-2
v_gene: TRBV14
d_gene: -
abundance: few
CDR3nt: TGTGCCAGCAGCCAAGATTCCAGTTCTAACTATGGCTACACCTTC
CDR3aa: CASSQDSSSNYGYTF

j_gene: TRBJ1-2
v_gene: TRBV6-1
d_gene: -
abundance: few
CDR3nt: TGTGCCAGCAGTGAGCGGCGTAGGATTTATGGCTACACCTTC
CDR3aa: CASSERRRIYGYTF

j_gene: TRBJ2-7
v_gene: TRBV28
d_gene: TRBD2
abundance: -
CDR3nt: TGTGCCAGCAGTTTATCGCCTAGCGGGAGCTACGAGCAGTACTTC
CDR3aa: CASSLSPSGSYEQYF

j_gene: TRBJ1-4
v_gene: TRBV11-2
d_gene: -
abundance: -
CDR3nt: TGTGCCAGCAGCTTGGACCTCAGGGATACTGAAAAACTGTTTTTT
CDR3aa: CASSLDLRDTEKLFF

j_gene: TRBJ2-1
v_gene: TRBV14
d_gene: TRBD2
abundance: few
CDR3nt: TGTGCCAGCAGCTTAAGCGGGAGGGCCGGGACCTACAATGAGCAGTTCTTC
CDR3aa: CASSLSGRAGTYNEQFF

j_gene: TRBJ2-2
v_gene: TRBV7-2
d_gene: -
abundance: few
CDR3nt: TGTGCCAGCAGCTTAGTAGTCGCCAGGATCAACACCGGGGAGCTGTTTTTT
CDR3aa: CASSLVVARINTGELFF